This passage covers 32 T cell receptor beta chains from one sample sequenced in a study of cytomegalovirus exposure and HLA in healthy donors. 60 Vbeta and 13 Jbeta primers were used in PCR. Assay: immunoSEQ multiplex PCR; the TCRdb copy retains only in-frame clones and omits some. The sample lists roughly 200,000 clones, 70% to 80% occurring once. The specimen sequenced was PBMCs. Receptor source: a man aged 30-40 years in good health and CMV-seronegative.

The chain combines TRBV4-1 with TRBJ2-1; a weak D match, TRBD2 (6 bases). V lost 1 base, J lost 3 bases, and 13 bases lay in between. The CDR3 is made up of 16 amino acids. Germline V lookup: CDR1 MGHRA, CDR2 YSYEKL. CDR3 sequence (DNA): TGCGCCAGCAGCCAAGTGGAAGCGGGTCGCTACAATGAGCAGTTCTTC. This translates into CASSQVEAGRYNEQFF.

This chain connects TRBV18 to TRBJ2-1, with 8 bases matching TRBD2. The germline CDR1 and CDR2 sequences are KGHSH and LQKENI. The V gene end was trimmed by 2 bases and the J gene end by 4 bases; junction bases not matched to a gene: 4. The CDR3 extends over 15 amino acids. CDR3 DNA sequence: TGTGCCAGCTCACCATTACTAGCGGAATACAATGAGCAGTTCTTC. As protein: CASSPLLAEYNEQFF.

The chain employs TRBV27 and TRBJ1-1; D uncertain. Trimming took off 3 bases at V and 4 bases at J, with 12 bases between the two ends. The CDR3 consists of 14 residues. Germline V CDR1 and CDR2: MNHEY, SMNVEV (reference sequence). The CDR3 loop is CASSLAAGSTEAFF. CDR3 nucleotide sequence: TGTGCCAGCAGTTTGGCGGCGGGGTCCACTGAAGCTTTCTTT.

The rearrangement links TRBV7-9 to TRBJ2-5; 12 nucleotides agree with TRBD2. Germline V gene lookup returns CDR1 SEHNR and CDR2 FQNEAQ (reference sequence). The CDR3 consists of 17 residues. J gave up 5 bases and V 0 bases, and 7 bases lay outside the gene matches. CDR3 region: CASSLAASGRATETQYF. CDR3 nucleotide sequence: TGTGCCAGCAGCTTAGCGGCTAGCGGGAGGGCCACGGAGACCCAGTACTTC.

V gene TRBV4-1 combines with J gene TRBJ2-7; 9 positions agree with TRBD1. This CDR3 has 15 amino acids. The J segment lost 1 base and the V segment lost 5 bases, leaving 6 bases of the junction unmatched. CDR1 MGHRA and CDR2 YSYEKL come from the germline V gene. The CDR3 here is CASSSRDRASYEQYF. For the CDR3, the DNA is TGCGCCAGCAGCTCCCGGGACAGGGCTTCCTACGAGCAGTACTTC.

The CDR3 DNA is TGCGCCAGCAGCCCGGGACTAGCGGGAGCCAGAGATACGCAGTATTTT. It yields the protein CASSPGLAGARDTQYF. The rearrangement uses TRBV5-1 and TRBJ2-3; 14 bases are a match to TRBD2. This CDR3 is 16 amino acids long. Trimming at V came to 4 bases and at J to 5 bases, leaving 6 bases not matched to a gene. Germline lookup yields CDR1 SGHRS and CDR2 YFSETQ.

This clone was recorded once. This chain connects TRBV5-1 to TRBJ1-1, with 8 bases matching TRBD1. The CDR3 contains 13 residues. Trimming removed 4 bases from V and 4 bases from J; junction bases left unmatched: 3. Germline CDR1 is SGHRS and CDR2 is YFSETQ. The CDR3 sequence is CASSHQGATEAFF. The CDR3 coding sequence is TGCGCCAGCAGCCACCAGGGGGCCACTGAAGCTTTCTTT.

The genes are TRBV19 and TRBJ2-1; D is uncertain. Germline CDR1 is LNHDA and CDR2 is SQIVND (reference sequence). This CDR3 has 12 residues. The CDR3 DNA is TGTGACCTCCCCGGTGACTACAATGAGCAGTTCTTC. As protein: CDLPGDYNEQFF.

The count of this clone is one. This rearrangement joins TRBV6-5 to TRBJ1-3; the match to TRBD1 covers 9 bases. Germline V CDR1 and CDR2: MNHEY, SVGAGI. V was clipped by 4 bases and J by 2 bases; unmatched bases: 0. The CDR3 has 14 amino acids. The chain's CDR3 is CASSWTGAGNTIYF. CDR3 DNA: TGTGCCAGCAGTTGGACAGGGGCTGGAAACACCATATATTTT.

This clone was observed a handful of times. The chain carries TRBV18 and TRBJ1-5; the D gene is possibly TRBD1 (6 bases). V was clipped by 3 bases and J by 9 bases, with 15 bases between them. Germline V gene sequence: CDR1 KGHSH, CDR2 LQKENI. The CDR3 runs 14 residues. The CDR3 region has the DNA TGTGCCAGCTCACCCGGCCAGGGGATCATGCCCCAGCATTTT. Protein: CASSPGQGIMPQHF.

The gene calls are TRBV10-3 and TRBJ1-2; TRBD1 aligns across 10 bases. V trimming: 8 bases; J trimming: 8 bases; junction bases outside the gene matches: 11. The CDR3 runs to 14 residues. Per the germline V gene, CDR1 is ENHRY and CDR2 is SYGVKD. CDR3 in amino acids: CAIGGDRGPGGYTF. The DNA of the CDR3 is TGTGCCATCGGCGGGGACAGGGGCCCGGGAGGCTACACCTTC.

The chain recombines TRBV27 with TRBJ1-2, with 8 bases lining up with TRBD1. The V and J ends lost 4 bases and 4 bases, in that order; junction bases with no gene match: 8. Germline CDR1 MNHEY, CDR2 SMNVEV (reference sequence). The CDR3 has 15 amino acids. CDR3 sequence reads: CASSSDRANPYGYTF. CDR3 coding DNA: TGTGCCAGCAGTTCGGACAGGGCGAATCCCTATGGCTACACCTTC.

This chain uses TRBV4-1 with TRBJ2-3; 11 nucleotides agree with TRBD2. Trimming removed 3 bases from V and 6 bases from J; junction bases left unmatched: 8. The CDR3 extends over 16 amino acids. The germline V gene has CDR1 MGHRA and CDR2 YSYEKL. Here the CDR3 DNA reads TGCGCCAGCAGCCAGAGGGGGACTAGCGGATTTGATACGCAGTATTTT. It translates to CASSQRGTSGFDTQYF.

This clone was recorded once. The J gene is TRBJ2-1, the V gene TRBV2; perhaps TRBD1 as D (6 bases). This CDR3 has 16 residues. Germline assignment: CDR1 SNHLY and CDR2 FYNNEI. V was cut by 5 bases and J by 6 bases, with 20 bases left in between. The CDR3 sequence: CASSRDGTHGSNEQFF. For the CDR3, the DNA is TGTGCCAGCAGTCGGGACGGGACACATGGGAGCAATGAGCAGTTCTTC.

The CDR3 sequence: CASSLAFAGRGETQYF. CDR3 sequence (DNA): TGTGCCAGCAGCTTAGCGTTTGCGGGGCGGGGGGAGACCCAGTACTTC. The J gene is TRBJ2-5, the V gene TRBV7-6; 7 bases are shared with TRBD2. J lost 5 bases, V lost 0 bases, and 9 bases had no gene match. Germline V lookup: CDR1 SGHVS, CDR2 FNYEAQ. This CDR3 region has 16 residues. Supplemented by reference TRBV7-6 and TRBJ2-5, the full variable domain reads GAGVSQSPRYKVTKRGQDVALRCDPISGHVSLYWYRQALGQGPEFLTYFNYEAQQDKSGLPNDRFSAERPEGSISTLTIQRTEQRDSAMYRCASSLAFAGRGETQYFGPGTRLLVL.

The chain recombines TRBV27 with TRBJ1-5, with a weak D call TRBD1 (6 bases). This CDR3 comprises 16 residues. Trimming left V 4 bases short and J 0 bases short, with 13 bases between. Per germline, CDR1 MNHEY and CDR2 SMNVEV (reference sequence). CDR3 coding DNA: TGTGCCAGCAGTTCACAGGGCCTTTATAGCAATCAGCCCCAGCATTTT. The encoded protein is CASSSQGLYSNQPQHF.

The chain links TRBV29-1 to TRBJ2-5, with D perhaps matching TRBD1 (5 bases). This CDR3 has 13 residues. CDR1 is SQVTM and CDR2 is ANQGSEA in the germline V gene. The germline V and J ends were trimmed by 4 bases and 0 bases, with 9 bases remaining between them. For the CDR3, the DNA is TGCAGCGTTGCAGACAGTTACCAAGAGACCCAGTACTTC. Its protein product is CSVADSYQETQYF.

Here the CDR3 reads CASSMLLAGGPVDTQYF. The CDR3 DNA is TGTGCCAGTAGTATGCTACTAGCGGGAGGGCCGGTAGATACGCAGTATTTT. The chain carries TRBV19 and TRBJ2-3, with TRBD2 identical over 13 bases. The CDR3 is made up of 17 amino acids. The junction had 8 bases not matched to a gene; V was cut back by 3 bases and J by 5 bases. Germline V gene data show CDR1 as LNHDA and CDR2 as SQIVND (reference sequence).

This CDR3 is CSVPSPKASSTDTQYF. CDR3 sequence (DNA): TGCAGCGTTCCTAGTCCTAAGGCCTCAAGCACAGATACGCAGTATTTT. V and J are TRBV29-1 and TRBJ2-3; unclear D gene. CDR1 SQVTM and CDR2 ANQGSEA come from the germline V gene. The CDR3 runs to 16 residues. Between the trimmed V and J ends, which lost 5 bases and 0 bases, there was a span of 18 bases.

The CDR3 loop reads CATRPVRDRGRGRSPYEQYF. The DNA for the CDR3 is TGTGCCACCCGTCCTGTTCGGGACAGGGGACGCGGGAGGAGCCCCTACGAGCAGTACTTC. The chain links TRBV6-4 to TRBJ2-7, with TRBD1 matching 10 bases. The germline gives CDR1 MRHNA, CDR2 SNTAGT. This CDR3 is built from 20 residues. Germline trimming cut 10 bases from V and 2 bases from J; bases unmatched to any gene: 26.

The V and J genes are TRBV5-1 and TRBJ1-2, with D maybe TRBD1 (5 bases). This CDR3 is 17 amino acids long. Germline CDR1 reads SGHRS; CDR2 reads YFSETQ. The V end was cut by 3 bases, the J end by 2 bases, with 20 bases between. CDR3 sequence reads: CASSSSIAGRTNYGYTF. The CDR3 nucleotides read TGCGCCAGCAGCTCAAGCATCGCGGGACGAACAAACTATGGCTACACCTTC.

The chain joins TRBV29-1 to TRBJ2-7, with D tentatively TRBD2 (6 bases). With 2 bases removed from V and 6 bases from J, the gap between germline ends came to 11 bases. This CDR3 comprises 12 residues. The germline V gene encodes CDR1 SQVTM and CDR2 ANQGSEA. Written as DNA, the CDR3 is TGCAGCGTTGAACCGGGGGTTGGCGAGCAGTACTTC. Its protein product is CSVEPGVGEQYF.

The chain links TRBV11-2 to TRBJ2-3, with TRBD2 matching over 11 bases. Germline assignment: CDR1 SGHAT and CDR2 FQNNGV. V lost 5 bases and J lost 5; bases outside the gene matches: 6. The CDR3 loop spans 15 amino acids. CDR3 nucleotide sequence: TGTGCCAGCAGCCTTAGCGGGAGGGCCGTAGATACGCAGTATTTT. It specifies CASSLSGRAVDTQYF. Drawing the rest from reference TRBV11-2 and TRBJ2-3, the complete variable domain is EAGVAQSPRYKIIEKRQSVAFWCNPISGHATLYWYQQILGQGPKLLIQFQNNGVVDDSQLPKDRFSAERLKGVDSTLKIQPAKLEDSAVYLCASSLSGRAVDTQYFGPGTRLTVL.

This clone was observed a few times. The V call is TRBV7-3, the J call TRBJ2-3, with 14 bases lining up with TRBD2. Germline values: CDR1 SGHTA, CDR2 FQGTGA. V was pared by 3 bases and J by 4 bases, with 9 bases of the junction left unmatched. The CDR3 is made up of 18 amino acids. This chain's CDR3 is CASSLTSGREGYSDTQYF. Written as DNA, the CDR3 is TGTGCCAGCAGCTTGACTAGCGGGAGGGAAGGCTACTCAGATACGCAGTATTTT.

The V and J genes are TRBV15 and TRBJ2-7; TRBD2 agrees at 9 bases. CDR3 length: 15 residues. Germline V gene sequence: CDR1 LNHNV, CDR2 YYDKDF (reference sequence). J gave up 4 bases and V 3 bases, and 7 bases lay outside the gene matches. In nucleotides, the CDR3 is TGTGCCACCAGCAGCGAACTAGCGGGCCTTTACGAGCAGTACTTC. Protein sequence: CATSSELAGLYEQYF.

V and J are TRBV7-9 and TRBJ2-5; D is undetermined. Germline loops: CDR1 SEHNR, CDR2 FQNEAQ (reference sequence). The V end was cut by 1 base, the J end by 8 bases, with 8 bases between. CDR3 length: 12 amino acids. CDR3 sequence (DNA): TGTGCCAGCAGCTTAGAGAAGAGAACCCAGTACTTC. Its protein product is CASSLEKRTQYF.

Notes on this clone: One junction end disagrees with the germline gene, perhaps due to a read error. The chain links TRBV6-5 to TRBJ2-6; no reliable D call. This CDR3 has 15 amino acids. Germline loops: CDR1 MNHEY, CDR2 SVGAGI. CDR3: CAGSQMVWGANVLTF. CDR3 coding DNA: TGTGCCGGCAGTCAGATGGTGTGGGGGGCCAACGTCCTGACTTTC.

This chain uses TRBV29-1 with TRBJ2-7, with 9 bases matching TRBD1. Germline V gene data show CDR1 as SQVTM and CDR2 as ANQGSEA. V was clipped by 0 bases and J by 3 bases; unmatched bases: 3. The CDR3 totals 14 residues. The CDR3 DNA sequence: TGCAGCGTTGAAGATGTGGACAGGGGCTACGAGCAGTACTTC. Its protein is CSVEDVDRGYEQYF.

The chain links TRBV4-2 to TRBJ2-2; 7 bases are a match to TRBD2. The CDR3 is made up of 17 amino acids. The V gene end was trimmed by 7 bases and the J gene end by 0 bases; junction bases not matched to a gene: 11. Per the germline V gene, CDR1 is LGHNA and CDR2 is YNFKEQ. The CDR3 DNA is TGTGCCAGCACTCGCACCGCCGGGAGGACGAACACCGGGGAGCTGTTTTTT. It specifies CASTRTAGRTNTGELFF.

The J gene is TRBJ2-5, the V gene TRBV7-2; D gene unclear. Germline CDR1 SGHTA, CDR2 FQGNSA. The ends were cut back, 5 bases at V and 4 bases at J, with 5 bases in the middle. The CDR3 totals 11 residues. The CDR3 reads CASSKLETQYF. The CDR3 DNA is TGTGCCAGCAGCAAACTAGAGACCCAGTACTTC.

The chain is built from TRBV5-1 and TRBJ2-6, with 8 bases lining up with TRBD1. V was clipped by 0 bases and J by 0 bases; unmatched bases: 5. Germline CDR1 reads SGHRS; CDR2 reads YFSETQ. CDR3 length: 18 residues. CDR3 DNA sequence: TGCGCCAGCAGCTTGGCTAAAGGGACAGGCTCTGGGGCCAACGTCCTGACTTTC. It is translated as CASSLAKGTGSGANVLTF.

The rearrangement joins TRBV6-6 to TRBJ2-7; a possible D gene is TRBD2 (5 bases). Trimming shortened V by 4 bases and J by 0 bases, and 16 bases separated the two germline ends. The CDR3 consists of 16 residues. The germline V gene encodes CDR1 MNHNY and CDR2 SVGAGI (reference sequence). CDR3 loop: CASSSTGESHSYEQYF. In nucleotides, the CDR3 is TGTGCCAGCAGTTCCACTGGGGAGTCCCACTCCTACGAGCAGTACTTC.